The rows below give T cell receptor beta chains drawn from one sample of a study of CD8 T cells in Susac syndrome. MiXCR, applied by TCRdb to the immunoSEQ multiplex PCR reads, yields one record per CDR3 protein. The data hold roughly 150,000 distinct CDR3 sequences, with just under 97% observed a single time. The sample was CD8+ T cells from PBMCs. The receptors were gathered from a human donor with multiple sclerosis. CDR3s include the opening cysteine and the closing phenylalanine or tryptophan. Fields, in order: clone size, J gene, D gene, V gene, CDR3 DNA, CDR3 protein. A D gene is named only where the DNA matches it firmly. Part of the rows lack a size; the others show once, few, many or a class for expanded clones.

>.|TRBJ2-5|.|TRBV12-3/TRBV12-4
TGTGCCAGCAGTGTCCACAGGGCTCAAGAGACCCAGTACTTC
CASSVHRAQETQYF
>.|TRBJ2-7|.|TRBV30
TGTGCCTGGAGTGTCTCGGCCCCGGAGCAGTACTTC
CAWSVSAPEQYF
>few|TRBJ2-7|TRBD1|TRBV7-2
TGTGCCAGCAGCCCCGGGACAGGTTACGAGCAGTACTTC
CASSPGTGYEQYF
>once|TRBJ2-3|TRBD2|TRBV20-1
TGCAGTGCTAGAAAGGAGACTAGCGGATCAAGCCCTTTT
CSARKETSGSSPF
>.|TRBJ2-3|.|TRBV9
TGTGCCTCCGGCCTTTCGGGCGTCAGCACAGATACGCAGTATTTT
CASGLSGVSTDTQYF
>.|TRBJ2-1|TRBD2|TRBV3-1
TGTGCCAGCAGCCAAGGTAGGGGGCTAGCGGGGGAGGAAGAGCAGTTCTTC
CASSQGRGLAGEEEQFF
>.|TRBJ2-7|TRBD1|TRBV20-1
TGCAGTGCTAGAAGGATTGACAGGGACCACGAGCAGTACTTC
CSARRIDRDHEQYF
>.|TRBJ1-2|.|TRBV20-1
TGCAGTGCTAGAGAGGCGGACAGACCAAACTATGGCTACACCTTC
CSAREADRPNYGYTF
>.|TRBJ2-5|.|TRBV29-1
TGCAGCGTGGAATACAGGGATGAGTGGGAGACCCAGTACTTC
CSVEYRDEWETQYF
>.|TRBJ2-5|TRBD1|TRBV7-6
TGTGCCAGCAGATCAGGGGGCTGGGAGACCCAGTACTTC
CASRSGGWETQYF
>once|TRBJ1-1|TRBD1|TRBV20-1
TGCAGTGCTGCAGGGACAGGTGACACTGAAGCTTTCTTT
CSAAGTGDTEAFF
>.|TRBJ2-1|TRBD2|TRBV3-1
TGTGCCAGCAGCCAAGAGGGGGAGGGATCATATAACAATGAGCAGTTCTTC
CASSQEGEGSYNNEQFF
>.|TRBJ2-3|TRBD2|TRBV4-1
TGCGCCAGCAGACGGACTAGCGGGGGAACGGATACGCAGTATTTT
CASRRTSGGTDTQYF
>.|TRBJ1-1|.|TRBV27
TGTGCCAGCAGTTTAGGGCAGGGTCACACTGAAGCTTTCTTT
CASSLGQGHTEAFF
>.|TRBJ2-5|.|TRBV14
TGTGCCAGCAGCCAAGACAGGGGAAGTGAAGAGACCCAGTACTTC
CASSQDRGSEETQYF
>.|TRBJ2-7|TRBD1|TRBV12-3/TRBV12-4
TGTGCCAGCAGTGAGGGACAGGGTTCCTACGAGCAGTACTTC
CASSEGQGSYEQYF
>.|TRBJ2-5|TRBD2|TRBV4-1
TGCGCCAGCAGCCAAGCGGGGGGTCGAGGGACCCAGTACTTC
CASSQAGGRGTQYF
>.|TRBJ2-3|TRBD1|TRBV29-1
TGCAGCGCCATGGGACAGCGCACAGATACGCAGTATTTT
CSAMGQRTDTQYF
>.|TRBJ1-1|.|TRBV15
TGTGCCACCAGGAGTACAGGGTTATTCACTGAAGCTTTCTTT
CATRSTGLFTEAFF
>.|TRBJ2-1|.|TRBV12-3/TRBV12-4
TGTGCCAGCAGCCCCGGGGACCAAACATACAATGAGCAGTTCTTC
CASSPGDQTYNEQFF
>.|TRBJ1-2|TRBD1|TRBV20-1
TGCAGTGCTAGAGCTCCGGACAGGGAATATGGCTACACCTTC
CSARAPDREYGYTF
>.|TRBJ2-3|TRBD1|TRBV9
TGTGCCAGCAGCGTACCCGTCGGACAGGCAAGCACAGATACGCAGTATTTT
CASSVPVGQASTDTQYF
>.|TRBJ2-1|.|TRBV20-1
TGCAGTCCCGAAGAGGGGAATGAGCAGTTCTTC
CSPEEGNEQFF
>.|TRBJ2-1|.|TRBV24-1
TGTGCCACCAGTGATTTGGCAGGGGAGCAGTTCTTC
CATSDLAGEQFF
>.|TRBJ1-6|.|TRBV27
TGTGCCAGCAGTAATGGAGGGCATTCACCCCTCCACTTT
CASSNGGHSPLHF
>.|TRBJ2-1|.|TRBV13
TGTGCCAGCAGCTCCACGGGGGTCTCCTACAATGAGCAGTTCTTC
CASSSTGVSYNEQFF
>.|TRBJ1-5|TRBD1|TRBV24-1
TGTGCCACCAGTGTTTGGACAGGGGAGCAGCATTTT
CATSVWTGEQHF
>.|TRBJ1-6|.|TRBV7-2
TGTGCCAGCCAAACTGGGCAGGGTGGGTCACCCCTCCACTTT
CASQTGQGGSPLHF
>once|TRBJ1-5|TRBD1|TRBV9
TGTGCCAGCAGCCCGACAGGGAACAGCAATCAGCCCCAGCATTTT
CASSPTGNSNQPQHF
>few|TRBJ1-2|TRBD1|TRBV12-3/TRBV12-4
TGTGCCAGCAGTTTGGGACAGGGGGCCTATGGCTACACCTTC
CASSLGQGAYGYTF
>.|TRBJ2-1|.|TRBV30
TGTGCCTGGAGTCCGGCGGGGCCCTACAATGAGCAGTTCTTC
CAWSPAGPYNEQFF
>.|TRBJ2-1|.|TRBV12-3/TRBV12-4
TGTGCCAGCAGCAGGGCGGAGTACAATGAGCAGTTCTTC
CASSRAEYNEQFF
>.|TRBJ2-3|TRBD2|TRBV9
TGTGCCAGCAACCCCGGGGTAGCGGGGGATACGCAGTATTTT
CASNPGVAGDTQYF
>.|TRBJ1-2|.|TRBV5-4
TGTGCCAGCAGCTTGGTGGGAGACTATGGCTACACCTTC
CASSLVGDYGYTF
>.|TRBJ2-1|.|TRBV27
TGTGCCAGCAGCGCTGGGCAGGGGTTCGTCAATGAGCAGTTCTTC
CASSAGQGFVNEQFF
>.|TRBJ1-6|.|TRBV7-9
TGTGCCAGCAGCTCCACCCACAGCTCCTATAATTCACCCCTCCACTTT
CASSSTHSSYNSPLHF
>.|TRBJ1-2|.|TRBV29-1
TGCAGCGTTGTGGGATCGGCTGGCTACACCTTC
CSVVGSAGYTF
>.|TRBJ2-2|.|TRBV25-1
TGTGCCAGCATGCCGCTGGGACAAGTGAACACCGGGGAGCTGTTTTTT
CASMPLGQVNTGELFF
>.|TRBJ2-1|TRBD2|TRBV12-3/TRBV12-4
TGTGCCAGCGGGTTAGCGGGGGGCAGGGATGAGCAGTTCTTC
CASGLAGGRDEQFF
>.|TRBJ1-2|.|TRBV27
TGTGCCAGCAGTTTATCCTACACCGGGGGGCTAGATGGCTACACCTTC
CASSLSYTGGLDGYTF